The entry below gives a single T cell receptor beta chain sequence along with its context. The CDR3 consists of 14 residues. Germline values: CDR1 KGHDR, CDR2 SFDVKD. V shed 4 bases, J shed 6 bases, and the junction held 5 bases outside the gene matches. Method: immunoSEQ multiplex PCR; TCRdb's copy keeps in-frame clones and lacks some. The sample has about 440,000 clones, 80% to 95% seen once. The data belong to a study of blood T cell repertoires in COVID-19. The genes are TRBV24-1 and TRBJ2-1; 7 bases line up with TRBD1. Sequencing input: PBMCs or T cells enriched from blood (not recorded which). This receptor was identified in a young man who had recovered from COVID-19. The CDR3 protein is CATSDRGYFNEQFF. As DNA, the CDR3 is TGTGCCACCAGTGACAGGGGGTACTTCAATGAGCAGTTCTTC.